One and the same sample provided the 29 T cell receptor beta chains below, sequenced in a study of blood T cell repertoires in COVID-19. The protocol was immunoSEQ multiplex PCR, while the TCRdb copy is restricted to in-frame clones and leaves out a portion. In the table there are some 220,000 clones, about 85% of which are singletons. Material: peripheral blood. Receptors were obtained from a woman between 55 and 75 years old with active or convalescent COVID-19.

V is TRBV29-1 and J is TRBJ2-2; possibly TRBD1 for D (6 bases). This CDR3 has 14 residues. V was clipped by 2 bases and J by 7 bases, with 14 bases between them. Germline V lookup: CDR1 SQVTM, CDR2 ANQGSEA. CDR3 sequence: CSVERGNGNGELFF. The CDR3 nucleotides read TGCAGCGTTGAAAGGGGGAACGGGAACGGGGAGCTGTTTTTT.

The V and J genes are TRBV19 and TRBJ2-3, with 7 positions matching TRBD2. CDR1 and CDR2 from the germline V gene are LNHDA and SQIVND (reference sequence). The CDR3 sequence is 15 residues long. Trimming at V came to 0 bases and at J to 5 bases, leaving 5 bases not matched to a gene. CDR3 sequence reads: CASSIDAGVGDTQYF. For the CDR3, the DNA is TGTGCCAGTAGTATAGATGCGGGAGTGGGAGATACGCAGTATTTT.

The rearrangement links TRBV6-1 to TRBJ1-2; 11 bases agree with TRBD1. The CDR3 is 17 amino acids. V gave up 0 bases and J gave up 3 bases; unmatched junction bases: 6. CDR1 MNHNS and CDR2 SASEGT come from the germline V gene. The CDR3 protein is CASSEAFGQGAYYGYTF. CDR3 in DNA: TGTGCCAGCAGTGAAGCGTTTGGACAGGGGGCCTACTATGGCTACACCTTC.

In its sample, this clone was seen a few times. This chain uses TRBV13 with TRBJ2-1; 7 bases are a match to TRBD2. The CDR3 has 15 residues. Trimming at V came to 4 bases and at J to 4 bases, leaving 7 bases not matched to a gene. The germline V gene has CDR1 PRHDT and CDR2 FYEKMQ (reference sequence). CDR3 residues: CASSSVGAGYNEQFF. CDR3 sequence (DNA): TGTGCCAGCAGCTCCGTAGGAGCGGGATACAATGAGCAGTTCTTC.

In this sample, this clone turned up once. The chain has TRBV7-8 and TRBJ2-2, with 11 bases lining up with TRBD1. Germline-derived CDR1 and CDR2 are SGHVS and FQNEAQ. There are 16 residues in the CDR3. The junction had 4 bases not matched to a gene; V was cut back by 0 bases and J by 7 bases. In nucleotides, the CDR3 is TGTGCCAGCAGCTTAGCTGGACAGGGGGCTTTCGGGGAGCTGTTTTTT. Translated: CASSLAGQGAFGELFF.

DNA of the CDR3: TGTGCCAGCAGTATTCTTTATGGCTACACCTTC. Translating gives CASSILYGYTF. The chain links TRBV6-5 to TRBJ1-2, with unresolved D. The CDR3 extends over 11 amino acids. Germline CDR1 and CDR2: MNHEY and SVGAGI. Trimming cost V 5 bases and J 5 bases, with 6 bases left between them.

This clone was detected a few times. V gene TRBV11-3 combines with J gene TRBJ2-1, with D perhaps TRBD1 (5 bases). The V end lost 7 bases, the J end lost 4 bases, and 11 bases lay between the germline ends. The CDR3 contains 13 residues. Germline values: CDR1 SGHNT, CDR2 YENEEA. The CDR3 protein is CASTPDSYNEQFF. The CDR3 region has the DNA TGTGCCAGCACCCCCGACAGTTACAATGAGCAGTTCTTC.

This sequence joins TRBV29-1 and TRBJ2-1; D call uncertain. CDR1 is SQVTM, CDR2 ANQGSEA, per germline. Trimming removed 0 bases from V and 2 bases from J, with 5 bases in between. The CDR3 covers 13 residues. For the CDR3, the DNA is TGCAGCGTTGAAGAGCCAGCCTACAATGAGCAGTTCTTC. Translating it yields CSVEEPAYNEQFF.

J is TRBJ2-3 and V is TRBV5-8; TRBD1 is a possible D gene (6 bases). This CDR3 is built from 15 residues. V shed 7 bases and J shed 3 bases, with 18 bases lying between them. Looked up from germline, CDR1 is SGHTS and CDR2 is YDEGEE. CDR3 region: CASGPGTITTDTQYF. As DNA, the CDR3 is TGTGCCAGCGGGCCGGGGACAATAACGACAGATACGCAGTATTTT.

As DNA, the CDR3 is TGTGCCAGCAGCTTTGATATGAGCTCCTACAATGAGCAGTTCTTC. This codes for CASSFDMSSYNEQFF. The chain uses TRBV5-4 and TRBJ2-1; D call uncertain. Trimming cost V 2 bases and J 0 bases, with 9 bases left between them. This CDR3 spans 15 amino acids. From germline, CDR1 is SGHNT and CDR2 YYREEE (reference sequence).

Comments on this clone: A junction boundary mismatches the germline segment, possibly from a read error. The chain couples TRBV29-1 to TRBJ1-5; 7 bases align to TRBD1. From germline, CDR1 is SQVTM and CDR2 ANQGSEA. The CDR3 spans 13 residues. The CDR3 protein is CSVEGTDNQPQHF. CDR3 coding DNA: TGCAGCGTAGAAGGGACAGATAATCAGCCCCAGCATTTT.

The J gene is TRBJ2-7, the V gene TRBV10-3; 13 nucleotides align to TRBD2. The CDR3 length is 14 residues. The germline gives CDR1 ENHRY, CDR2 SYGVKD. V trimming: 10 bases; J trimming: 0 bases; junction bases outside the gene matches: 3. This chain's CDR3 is CATGLAGDSYEQYF. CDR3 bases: TGTGCCACTGGACTAGCGGGAGACTCCTACGAGCAGTACTTC.

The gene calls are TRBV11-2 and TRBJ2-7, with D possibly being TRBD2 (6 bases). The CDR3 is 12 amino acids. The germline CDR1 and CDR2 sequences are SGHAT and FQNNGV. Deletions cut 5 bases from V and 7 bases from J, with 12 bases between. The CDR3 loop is CASSATAGEQYV. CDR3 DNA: TGTGCCAGCAGCGCGACGGCGGGGGAGCAGTACGTC.

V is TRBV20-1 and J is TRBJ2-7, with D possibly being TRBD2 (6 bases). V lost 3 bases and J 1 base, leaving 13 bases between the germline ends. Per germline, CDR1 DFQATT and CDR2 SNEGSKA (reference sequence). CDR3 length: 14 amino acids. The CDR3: CSASRGSGSYEQYF. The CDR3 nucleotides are TGCAGTGCTAGTCGGGGGTCTGGATCCTACGAGCAGTACTTC.

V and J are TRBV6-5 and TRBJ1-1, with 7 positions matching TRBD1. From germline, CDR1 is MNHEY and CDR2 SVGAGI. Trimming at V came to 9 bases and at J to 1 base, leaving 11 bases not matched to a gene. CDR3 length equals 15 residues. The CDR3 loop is CASRWTGGTNTEAFF. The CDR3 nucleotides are TGTGCCAGTCGATGGACAGGAGGTACGAACACTGAAGCTTTCTTT.

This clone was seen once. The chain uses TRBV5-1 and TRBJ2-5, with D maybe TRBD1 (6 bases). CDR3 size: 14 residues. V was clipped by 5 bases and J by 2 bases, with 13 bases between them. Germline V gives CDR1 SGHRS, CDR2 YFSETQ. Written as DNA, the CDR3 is TGCGCCAGCAGAATTCAAGGGGGTCAAGAGACCCAGTACTTC. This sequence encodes CASRIQGGQETQYF.

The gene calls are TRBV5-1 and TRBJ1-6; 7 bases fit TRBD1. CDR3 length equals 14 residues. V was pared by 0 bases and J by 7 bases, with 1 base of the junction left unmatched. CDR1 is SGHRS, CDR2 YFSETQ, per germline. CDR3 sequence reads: CASSLVTGNSPLHF. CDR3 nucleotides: TGCGCCAGCAGCTTGGTGACAGGGAATTCACCCCTCCACTTT.

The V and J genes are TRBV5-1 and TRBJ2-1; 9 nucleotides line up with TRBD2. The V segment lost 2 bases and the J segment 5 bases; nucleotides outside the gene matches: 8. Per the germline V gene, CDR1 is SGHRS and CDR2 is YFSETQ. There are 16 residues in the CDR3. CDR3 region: CASSFFLSSGDNEQFF. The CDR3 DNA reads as TGCGCCAGCAGCTTTTTTCTTTCTAGCGGGGACAATGAGCAGTTCTTC.

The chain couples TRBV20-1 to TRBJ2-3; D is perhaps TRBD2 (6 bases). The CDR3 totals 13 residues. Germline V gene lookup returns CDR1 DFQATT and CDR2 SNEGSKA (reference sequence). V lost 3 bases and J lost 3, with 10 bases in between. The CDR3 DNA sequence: TGCAGTGCTAGTCCCGGGGGTACAGATACGCAGTATTTT. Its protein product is CSASPGGTDTQYF.

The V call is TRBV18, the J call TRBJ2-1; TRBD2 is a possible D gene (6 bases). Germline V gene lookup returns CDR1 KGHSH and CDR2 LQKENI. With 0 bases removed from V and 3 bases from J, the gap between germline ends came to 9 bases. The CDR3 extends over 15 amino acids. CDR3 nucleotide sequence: TGTGCCAGCTCACCACCCCCCGGGGGCTACAATGAGCAGTTCTTC. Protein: CASSPPPGGYNEQFF.

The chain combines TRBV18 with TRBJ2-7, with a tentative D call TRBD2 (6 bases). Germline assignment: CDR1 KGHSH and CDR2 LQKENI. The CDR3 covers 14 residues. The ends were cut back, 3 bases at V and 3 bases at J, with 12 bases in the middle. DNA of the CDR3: TGTGCCAGCTCACCGCCGGGACTGAACTACGAGCAGTACTTC. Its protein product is CASSPPGLNYEQYF.

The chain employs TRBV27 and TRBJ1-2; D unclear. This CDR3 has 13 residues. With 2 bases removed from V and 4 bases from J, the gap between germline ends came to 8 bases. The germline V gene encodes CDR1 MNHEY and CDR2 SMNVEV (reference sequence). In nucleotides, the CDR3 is TGTGCCAGCAGTTTAGACCCGGGCTATGGCTACACCTTC. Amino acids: CASSLDPGYGYTF.

The CDR3 nucleotides are TGTGCCAGCAGTTACGACTTAACTAGGAGATCACCCCTCCACTTT. This encodes CASSYDLTRRSPLHF. This rearrangement joins TRBV6-6 to TRBJ1-6, with no clear D. Germline values: CDR1 MNHNY, CDR2 SVGAGI (reference sequence). The length of the CDR3 is 15 residues. The V gene lost 2 bases and the J gene lost 10 bases, with 15 bases spanning the gap.

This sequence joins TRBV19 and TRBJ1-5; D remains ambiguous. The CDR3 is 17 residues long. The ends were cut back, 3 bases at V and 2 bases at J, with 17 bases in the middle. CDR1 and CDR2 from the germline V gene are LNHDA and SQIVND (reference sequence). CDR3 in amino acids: CASSIFRTQEGNQPQHF. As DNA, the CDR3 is TGTGCCAGTAGTATTTTTCGTACTCAGGAGGGCAATCAGCCCCAGCATTTT.

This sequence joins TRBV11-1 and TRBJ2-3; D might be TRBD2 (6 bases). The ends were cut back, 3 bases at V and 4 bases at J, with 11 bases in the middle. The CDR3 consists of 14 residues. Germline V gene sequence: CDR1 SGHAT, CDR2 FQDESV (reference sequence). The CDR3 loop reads CASSFSRDADTQYF. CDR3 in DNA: TGTGCCAGCAGCTTTTCGCGGGACGCAGATACGCAGTATTTT.

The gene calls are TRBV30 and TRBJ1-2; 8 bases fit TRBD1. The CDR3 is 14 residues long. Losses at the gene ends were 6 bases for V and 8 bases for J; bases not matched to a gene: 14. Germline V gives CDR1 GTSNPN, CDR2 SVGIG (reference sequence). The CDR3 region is CACLSRQGLRGYTF. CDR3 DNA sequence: TGTGCCTGCCTCTCCAGACAGGGGTTAAGGGGCTACACCTTC.

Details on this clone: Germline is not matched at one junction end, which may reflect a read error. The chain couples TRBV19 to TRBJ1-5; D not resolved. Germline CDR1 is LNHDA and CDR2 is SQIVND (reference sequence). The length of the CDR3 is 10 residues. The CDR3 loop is CASSDQPQHF. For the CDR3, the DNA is TGTGCCAGTAGCGATCAGCCCCAGCATTTT.

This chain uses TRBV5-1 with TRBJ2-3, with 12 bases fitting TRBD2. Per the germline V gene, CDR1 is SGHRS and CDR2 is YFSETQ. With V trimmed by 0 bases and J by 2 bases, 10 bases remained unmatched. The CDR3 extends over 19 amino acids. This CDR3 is CASSLGGLAGPRSTDTQYF. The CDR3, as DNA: TGCGCCAGCAGCTTGGGGGGACTAGCGGGCCCTCGTTCCACAGATACGCAGTATTTT.

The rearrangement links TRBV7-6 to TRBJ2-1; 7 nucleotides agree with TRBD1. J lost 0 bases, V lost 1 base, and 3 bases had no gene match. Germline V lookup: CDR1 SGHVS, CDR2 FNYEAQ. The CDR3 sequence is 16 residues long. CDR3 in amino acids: CASSLDQGVSYNEQFF. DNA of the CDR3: TGTGCCAGCAGCTTAGACCAGGGGGTCTCCTACAATGAGCAGTTCTTC.